This passage covers 12 T cell receptor beta chains from one sample sequenced in a study of PD-1 blockade in classical Hodgkin lymphoma. Regarding time point: cycle 4 day 1 (C4D1), after more than five weeks of nivolumab. The patients all showed relapse after autologous stem cell transplantation, while their brentuximab vedotin exposure varied. Measured with immunoSEQ multiplex PCR; TCRdb has only the in-frame clones, and not every one. The repertoire includes nearly 20,000 clones, roughly 72% of them detected once, and around 40% sits in the top ten. This specimen was peripheral blood mononuclear cells (PBMCs), taken before the fourth cycle of nivolumab. The receptor set was obtained from a human donor with classical Hodgkin lymphoma.

This clone appeared a few times. The V and J genes are TRBV5-6 and TRBJ1-1; 8 bases align to TRBD1. J was trimmed by 1 base and V by 6 bases; bases with no gene match: 5. Germline CDR1 and CDR2: SGHDT and YYEEEE. There are 14 residues in the CDR3. CDR3 sequence reads: CASTKTGGNTEAFF. CDR3 DNA: TGTGCCAGCACCAAAACAGGGGGGAACACTGAAGCTTTCTTT. Based on the CDR3 plus reference TRBV5-6 and TRBJ1-1, the full variable domain is DAGVTQSPTHLIKTRGQQVTLRCSPKSGHDTVSWYQQALGQGPQFIFQYYEEEERQRGNFPDRFSGHQFPNYSSELNVNALLLGDSALYLCASTKTGGNTEAFFGQGTRLTVV.

There are a few counts of this clone. The CDR3 DNA sequence: TGTGCCAGCAGCATCGCGGGGGACTCCTACGAGCAGTACTTC. It yields the protein CASSIAGDSYEQYF. This chain connects TRBV7-6 to TRBJ2-7, with 7 bases identical to TRBD2. There are 14 residues in the CDR3. V lost 5 bases and J lost 0; bases outside the gene matches: 4. The germline gives CDR1 SGHVS, CDR2 FNYEAQ.

The chain carries TRBV10-1 and TRBJ1-2; weak D call: TRBD1 (6 bases). This CDR3 region has 14 residues. From germline, CDR1 is WNHNN and CDR2 SYGVQD (reference sequence). The V end was cut by 2 bases, the J end by 7 bases, with 14 bases between. The DNA of the CDR3 is TGCGCCAGCAGTGAGCGACGACAGGCCAGTGGCTACACCTTC. Encoded protein: CASSERRQASGYTF.

The chain has TRBV2 and TRBJ1-2; the D gene is possibly TRBD1 (6 bases). The V and J ends lost 6 bases and 4 bases respectively, with 18 bases between them. The length of the CDR3 is 15 residues. From germline, CDR1 is SNHLY and CDR2 FYNNEI. The CDR3 sequence is CASSQGAGVSYGYTF. The CDR3 DNA is TGTGCCAGCAGCCAAGGGGCAGGGGTGAGCTATGGCTACACCTTC. Combining the CDR3 with reference TRBV2 and TRBJ1-2 gives the whole variable domain EPEVTQTPSHQVTQMGQEVILRCVPISNHLYFYWYRQILGQKVEFLVSFYNNEISEKSEIFDDQFSVERPDGSNFTLKIRSTKLEDSAMYFCASSQGAGVSYGYTFGSGTRLTVV.

The J gene is TRBJ2-2, the V gene TRBV11-3; 9 nucleotides agree with TRBD2. The V gene end was trimmed by 3 bases and the J gene end by 1 base; junction bases not matched to a gene: 6. CDR3 length equals 17 residues. Germline V lookup: CDR1 SGHNT, CDR2 YENEEA. The DNA of the CDR3 is TGTGCCAGCAGCTTTTGGCTAGCGGGGAGGAACACCGGGGAGCTGTTTTTT. It specifies CASSFWLAGRNTGELFF.

This rearrangement joins TRBV19 to TRBJ2-7, with D uncertain. The CDR3 is made up of 13 amino acids. V was cut by 3 bases and J by 2 bases, with 8 bases left in between. CDR1 is LNHDA and CDR2 is SQIVND in the germline V gene (reference sequence). As DNA, the CDR3 is TGTGCCAGTAGTATCCGGGTCACCTACGAGCAGTACTTC. It yields the protein CASSIRVTYEQYF.

CDR3 nucleotide sequence: TGTGCCAGCAGGTCACAGGGACCCGGTCAGCCCCAGCATTTT. Its translation is CASRSQGPGQPQHF. This chain uses TRBV6-1 with TRBJ1-5, with D perhaps TRBD1 (6 bases). The CDR3 contains 14 residues. V was trimmed by 6 bases and J by 6 bases, leaving 15 bases between them. CDR1 and CDR2 (germline): MNHNS, SASEGT.

The chain carries TRBV6-4 and TRBJ2-3; D is unresolved. The ends were cut back, 3 bases at V and 1 base at J, with 11 bases in the middle. CDR3 length equals 15 residues. Germline V gene data show CDR1 as MRHNA and CDR2 as SNTAGT. The DNA of the CDR3 is TGTGCCAGCAGTGATGGGTCAGTAGGCACAGATACGCAGTATTTT. Protein sequence: CASSDGSVGTDTQYF.

The V call is TRBV6-5, the J call TRBJ1-2; D is possibly TRBD1 (6 bases). The CDR3 length is 14 residues. Per the germline V gene, CDR1 is MNHEY and CDR2 is SVGAGI. Trimming pared 5 bases from V and 0 bases from J, leaving 10 bases between. CDR3 in DNA: TGTGCCAGCAGTGGGGACACAGCTAACTATGGCTACACCTTC. Protein: CASSGDTANYGYTF.

The chain employs TRBV7-9 and TRBJ2-7; D uncertain. The CDR3 is made up of 14 amino acids. Trimming shortened V by 5 bases and J by 4 bases, and 15 bases separated the two germline ends. The germline gives CDR1 SEHNR, CDR2 FQNEAQ (reference sequence). The CDR3, as DNA: TGTGCCAGCAGCCCTTCTGCAACCTTGTACGAGCAGTACTTC. This translates into CASSPSATLYEQYF.

The chain employs TRBV4-1 and TRBJ2-3; D gene unclear. The V end lost 0 bases, the J end lost 2 bases, and 9 bases lay between the germline ends. The CDR3 is 15 residues long. The germline gives CDR1 MGHRA, CDR2 YSYEKL. In DNA form, the CDR3 reads TGCGCCAGCAGCCAAGAAGACCTGCACACAGATACGCAGTATTTT. This gives the protein CASSQEDLHTDTQYF.

This clone was counted only a few times. CDR3 bases: TGTGCCAGCAGGCCGGGACAGTACCTCTACGAGCAGTACTTC. Residues: CASRPGQYLYEQYF. The rearrangement joins TRBV27 to TRBJ2-7; 7 bases are shared with TRBD1. Germline CDR1 and CDR2: MNHEY and SMNVEV (reference sequence). V lost 6 bases to trimming and J lost 3 bases; unmatched junction nucleotides: 8. CDR3 size: 14 residues.